One sample yielded the 14 T cell receptor beta chains listed below, sequenced in a study of blood T cells in healthy people across ages. Together with a sample-barcoded 5' primer, a J-beta primer mix was included in a second PCR lasting roughly 6 to 12 cycles. TCRdb called the 5' RACE reads again in MiXCR, with one record for every CDR3 protein. In the table there are fewer than 2,000,000 distinct CDR3 sequences, 39% of which are singletons. The specimen sequenced was blood. The source of these receptors is a human donor in good health.

The rearrangement links TRBV3-1 to TRBJ2-5; 9 bases match TRBD2. Looked up from germline, CDR1 is LGHDT and CDR2 is YNNKEL (reference sequence). With V trimmed by 0 bases and J by 3 bases, 5 bases remained unmatched. The CDR3 contains 16 residues. CDR3 region: CASSQDSGGAKETQYF. DNA of the CDR3: TGTGCCAGCAGCCAAGATAGCGGGGGCGCAAAAGAGACCCAGTACTTC.

The chain couples TRBV6-5 to TRBJ1-1, with TRBD1 matching 10 bases. With 2 bases clipped from V and 1 base from J, the junction kept 7 bases outside the gene matches. CDR1 is MNHEY and CDR2 is SVGAGI in the germline V gene. The CDR3 consists of 17 residues. The CDR3 coding sequence is TGTGCCAGCAGTTACCGAATCCGGGACAGGGGGAACACTGAAGCTTTCTTT. It is translated as CASSYRIRDRGNTEAFF.

V usage is TRBV7-3 and J usage is TRBJ2-1, with 9 bases identical to TRBD2. The CDR3 is 18 residues long. CDR1 and CDR2 (germline): SGHTA, FQGTGA. V trimming: 4 bases; J trimming: 2 bases; junction bases outside the gene matches: 12. The CDR3 protein is CASSSLGSGGTAYNEQFF. CDR3 in DNA: TGTGCCAGCAGCTCCCTAGGGAGCGGGGGGACCGCCTACAATGAGCAGTTCTTC. Drawing the rest from reference TRBV7-3 and TRBJ2-1, the complete variable domain is GAGVSQTPSNKVTEKGKYVELRCDPISGHTALYWYRQSLGQGPEFLIYFQGTGAADDSGLPNDRFFAVRPEGSVSTLKIQRTERGDSAVYLCASSSLGSGGTAYNEQFFGPGTRLTVL.

The chain recombines TRBV10-3 with TRBJ1-5; TRBD1 agrees at 7 bases. This CDR3 is 15 amino acids long. The V segment lost 1 base and the J segment 3 bases; nucleotides outside the gene matches: 3. Germline loops: CDR1 ENHRY, CDR2 SYGVKD. The CDR3 nucleotides read TGTGCCATCAGTGAGTGGGGGACAGTCAATCAGCCCCAGCATTTT. Translating gives CAISEWGTVNQPQHF.

V and J are TRBV12-3 or TRBV12-4 and TRBJ2-1; TRBD2 aligns across 10 bases. CDR3 length equals 17 residues. With V trimmed by 3 bases and J by 8 bases, 13 bases remained unmatched. This chain's CDR3 is CASSFPVAGGAVDEQFF. In DNA, the CDR3 is TGTGCCAGCAGTTTCCCGGTAGCGGGGGGCGCCGTAGATGAGCAGTTCTTC.

CDR3 residues: CASSLKTTRGAAHGYTF. DNA of the CDR3: TGCGCCAGCAGCTTAAAAACCACTCGGGGGGCTGCACATGGCTACACCTTC. V is TRBV4-3 and J is TRBJ1-2; a possible D gene is TRBD1 (6 bases). Trimming took off 5 bases at V and 6 bases at J, with 25 bases between the two ends. Germline assignment: CDR1 LGHNA and CDR2 YSLEER. CDR3 size: 17 residues.

In the case of this clonotype: A read error may account for a junction end that differs from germline. The rearrangement uses TRBV6-1 and TRBJ2-5, with 7 bases matching TRBD2. The last part of the DNA fits TRBJ2-7 better; the J call may be wrong. The CDR3 is made up of 15 amino acids. Per the germline V gene, CDR1 is MNHNS and CDR2 is SASEGT. The CDR3 here is CASREGPSGHYEQYF. The CDR3 DNA sequence: TGTGCCAGCAGGGAAGGGCCTAGCGGTCACTACGAGCAGTACTTC.

This clonotype has more than one count but fewer than ten. This chain joins TRBV4-2 and TRBJ2-5; no clear D gene. Trimming shortened V by 0 bases and J by 3 bases, and 11 bases separated the two germline ends. The CDR3 spans 15 residues. Germline CDR1 is LGHNA and CDR2 is YNFKEQ. The CDR3 sequence is CASSQDFRAKETQYF. In DNA form, the CDR3 reads TGTGCCAGCAGCCAAGATTTCCGGGCAAAAGAGACCCAGTACTTC.

This clonotype has a single count. The chain joins TRBV7-2 to TRBJ2-2; D is tentatively TRBD1 or TRBD2 (5 bases each). The CDR3 runs 16 residues. CDR1 and CDR2 from the germline V gene are SGHTA and FQGNSA. V shed 2 bases and J shed 7 bases, with 17 bases lying between them. This CDR3 reads CASSLMPGTNDGELFF. Here the CDR3 DNA reads TGTGCCAGCAGCTTAATGCCCGGGACGAATGACGGGGAGCTGTTTTTT.

This clonotype was recorded a few times. The chain recombines TRBV20-1 with TRBJ2-6; TRBD1 agrees at 8 bases. V shed 6 bases and J 0 bases; nucleotides not matched to a gene: 4. The germline CDR1 and CDR2 sequences are DFQATT and SNEGSKA (reference sequence). The CDR3 covers 15 residues. The CDR3 coding sequence is TGCAGTGCCGGGACAGGCCTCTCTGGGGCCAACGTCCTGACTTTC. It encodes CSAGTGLSGANVLTF.

This clonotype was observed a single time. The DNA of the CDR3 is TGTGCCAGCAGTCCCGGACAGCAGCCCACTGAAGCTTTCTTT. Residues: CASSPGQQPTEAFF. This chain links TRBV6-6 with TRBJ1-1, with D perhaps matching TRBD1 (6 bases). The CDR3 spans 14 residues. Looked up from germline, CDR1 is MNHNY and CDR2 is SVGAGI (reference sequence). With 5 bases removed from V and 4 bases from J, the gap between germline ends came to 14 bases.

This clonotype was seen a handful of times. DNA of the CDR3: TGTGCCACTTCAGGACAGAATAATTCACCCCTCCACTTT. Its translation is CATSGQNNSPLHF. J is TRBJ1-6 and V is TRBV10-3, with D possibly matching TRBD1 (6 bases). CDR1 and CDR2 (germline): ENHRY, SYGVKD. This CDR3 comprises 13 residues. V gave up 10 bases and J gave up 5 bases, with 12 bases separating them.

This clonotype occurred once. The genes are TRBV5-1 and TRBJ2-5; 12 bases map to TRBD1. From germline, CDR1 is SGHRS and CDR2 YFSETQ. V shed 2 bases, J shed 4 bases, and the junction held 3 bases outside the gene matches. This CDR3 region has 15 residues. CDR3 DNA sequence: TGCGCCAGCAGCTTCGGGACAGGGGGCACAGAGACCCAGTACTTC. Protein: CASSFGTGGTETQYF.

The chain employs TRBV15 and TRBJ1-1, with D perhaps TRBD1 (6 bases). In germline, CDR1 is LNHNV, CDR2 YYDKDF (reference sequence). The CDR3 consists of 15 residues. Trimming stripped 0 bases from V and 6 bases from J, with 14 bases between. In DNA form, the CDR3 reads TGTGCCACCAGCAGAGATCAAGTGGGGGGCGCTGAAGCTTTCTTT. This encodes CATSRDQVGGAEAFF.